One TCR beta chain is described in this entry. These data come from a study of PD-L1 blockade in urothelial cancer. Study overall: Patients commenced intravenous atezolizumab, 1,200 mg every 3 weeks, in about 2014. It was at 3 weeks (second dose) and 6 weeks after treatment start that blood was analyzed. Each patient had 0 to 3 earlier chemotherapy regimens.

V shed 7 bases and J 4 bases; nucleotides not matched to a gene: 7. CDR1 and CDR2 (germline): LNHDA, SQIVND (reference sequence). This CDR3 spans 14 amino acids. Time point noted: peripheral blood 6 weeks after treatment start. Every PCR was spiked with synthetic TCR analog templates. Measured with immunoSEQ multiplex PCR; TCRdb has only the in-frame clones, and not every one. Of approximately 93,000 clones in the sample, approximately 87% were seen once. This receptor was obtained from a man aged 65 to 85 with urothelial cancer. The sample in question was PBMCs, obtained around atezolizumab (anti-PD-L1) treatment. The chain links TRBV19 to TRBJ1-2; TRBD1 matches at 9 bases. In DNA form, the CDR3 reads TGTGCCAGTACACCCGGGACAGGGAGCTATGGCTACACCTTC. It specifies CASTPGTGSYGYTF.